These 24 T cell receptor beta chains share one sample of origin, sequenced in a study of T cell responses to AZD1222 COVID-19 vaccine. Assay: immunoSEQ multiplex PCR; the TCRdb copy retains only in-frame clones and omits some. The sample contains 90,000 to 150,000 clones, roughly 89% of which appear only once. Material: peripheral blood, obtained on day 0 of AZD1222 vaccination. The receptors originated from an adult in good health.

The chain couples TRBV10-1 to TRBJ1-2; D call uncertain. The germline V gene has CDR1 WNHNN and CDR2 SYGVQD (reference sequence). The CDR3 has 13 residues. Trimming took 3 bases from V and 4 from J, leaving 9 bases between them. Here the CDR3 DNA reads TGCGCCAGCAGTGAAGCAGGCGGCTATGGCTACACCTTC. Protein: CASSEAGGYGYTF.

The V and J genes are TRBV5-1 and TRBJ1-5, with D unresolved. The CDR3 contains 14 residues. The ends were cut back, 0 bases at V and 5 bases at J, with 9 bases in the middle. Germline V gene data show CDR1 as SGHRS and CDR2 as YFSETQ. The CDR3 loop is CASSLEPADQPQHF. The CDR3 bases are TGCGCCAGCAGCTTGGAACCTGCTGATCAGCCCCAGCATTTT.

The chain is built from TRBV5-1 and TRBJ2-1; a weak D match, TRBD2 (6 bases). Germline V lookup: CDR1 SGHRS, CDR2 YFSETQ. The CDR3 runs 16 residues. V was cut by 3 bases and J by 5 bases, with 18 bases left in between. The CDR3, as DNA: TGCGCCAGCAGCTATATGGGGACTTTTGAGGACAATGAGCAGTTCTTC. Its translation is CASSYMGTFEDNEQFF.

The CDR3 is CASSLVPQTEAFF. The CDR3 nucleotides are TGCGCCAGCAGCTTGGTGCCCCAGACTGAAGCTTTCTTT. V usage is TRBV5-1 and J usage is TRBJ1-1; unclear D gene. From germline, CDR1 is SGHRS and CDR2 YFSETQ. The CDR3 sequence is 13 residues long. Deletions cut 0 bases from V and 5 bases from J, with 8 bases between.

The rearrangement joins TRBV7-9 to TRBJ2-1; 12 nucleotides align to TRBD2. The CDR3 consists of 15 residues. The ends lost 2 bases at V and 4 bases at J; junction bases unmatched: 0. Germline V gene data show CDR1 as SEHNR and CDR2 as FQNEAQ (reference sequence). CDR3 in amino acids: CASSLLAGGYNEQFF. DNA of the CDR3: TGTGCCAGCAGCTTACTAGCGGGGGGGTACAATGAGCAGTTCTTC.

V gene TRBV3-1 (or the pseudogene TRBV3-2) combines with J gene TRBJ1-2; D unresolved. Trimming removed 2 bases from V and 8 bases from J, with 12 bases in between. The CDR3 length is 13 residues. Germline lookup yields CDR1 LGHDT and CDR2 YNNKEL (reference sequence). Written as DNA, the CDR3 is TGTGCCAGCAGCCAAACACCGGACGGAGGCTACACCTTC. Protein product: CASSQTPDGGYTF.

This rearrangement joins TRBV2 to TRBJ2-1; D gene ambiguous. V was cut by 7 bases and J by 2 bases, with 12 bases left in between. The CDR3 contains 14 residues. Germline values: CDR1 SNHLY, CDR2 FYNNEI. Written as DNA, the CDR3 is TGTGCCAGCACTCCGGTAGGCACCTACAATGAGCAGTTCTTC. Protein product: CASTPVGTYNEQFF.

Written as DNA, the CDR3 is TGTGCCAGCAGCCGGGACAGGGGTATAGCTAACTATGGCTACACCTTC. This codes for CASSRDRGIANYGYTF. The V and J genes are TRBV11-2 and TRBJ1-2; 10 bases fit TRBD1. CDR1 and CDR2 from the germline V gene are SGHAT and FQNNGV. The trim removed 5 bases at V and 0 bases at J, leaving 6 bases unmatched. This CDR3 is 16 amino acids long.

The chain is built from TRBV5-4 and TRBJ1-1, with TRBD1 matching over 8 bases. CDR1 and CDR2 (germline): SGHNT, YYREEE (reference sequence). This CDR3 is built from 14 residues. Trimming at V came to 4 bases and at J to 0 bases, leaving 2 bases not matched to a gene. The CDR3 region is CASSPRGLNTEAFF. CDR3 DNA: TGTGCCAGCAGCCCCAGGGGGCTGAACACTGAAGCTTTCTTT.

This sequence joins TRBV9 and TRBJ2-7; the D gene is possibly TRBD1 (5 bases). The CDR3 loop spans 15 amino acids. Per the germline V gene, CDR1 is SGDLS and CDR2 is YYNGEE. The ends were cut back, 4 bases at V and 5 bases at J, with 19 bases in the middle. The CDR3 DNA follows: TGTGCCAGCAGCCCAATCCCAGGGCCAGGCCACGAGCAGTACTTC. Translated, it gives CASSPIPGPGHEQYF.

This CDR3 reads CAWSVFIGFQETQYF. The DNA of the CDR3 is TGTGCCTGGAGCGTCTTTATAGGATTCCAAGAGACCCAGTACTTC. J is TRBJ2-5 and V is TRBV30; the D is unclear. The V gene lost 3 bases and the J gene lost 1 base, with 15 bases spanning the gap. This CDR3 has 15 residues. Germline CDR1 is GTSNPN and CDR2 is SVGIG (reference sequence). Full variable domain (missing parts from reference TRBV30 and TRBJ2-5): SQTIHQWPATLVQPVGSPLSLECTVEGTSNPNLYWYRQAAGRGLQLLFYSVGIGQISSEVPQNLSASRPQDRQFILSSKKLLLSDSGFYLCAWSVFIGFQETQYFGPGTRLLVL.

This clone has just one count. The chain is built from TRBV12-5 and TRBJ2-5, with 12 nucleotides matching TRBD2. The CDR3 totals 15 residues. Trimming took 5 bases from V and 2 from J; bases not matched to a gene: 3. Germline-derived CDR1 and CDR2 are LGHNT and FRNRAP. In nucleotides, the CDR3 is TGTGCTAGTGGTCTTGGGACTAGCGGGCAAGAGACCCAGTACTTC. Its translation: CASGLGTSGQETQYF.

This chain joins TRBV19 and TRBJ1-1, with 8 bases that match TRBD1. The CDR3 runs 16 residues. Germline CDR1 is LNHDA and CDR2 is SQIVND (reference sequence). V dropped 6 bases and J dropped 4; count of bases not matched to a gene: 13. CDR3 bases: TGTGCCAGTAGCACAAATAGGGGCAGGGGGCTCACTGAAGCTTTCTTT. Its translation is CASSTNRGRGLTEAFF.

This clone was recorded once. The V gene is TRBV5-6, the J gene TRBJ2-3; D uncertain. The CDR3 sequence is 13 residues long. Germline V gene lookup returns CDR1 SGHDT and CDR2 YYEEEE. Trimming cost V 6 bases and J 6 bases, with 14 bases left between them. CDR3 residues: CASMASFMDTQYF. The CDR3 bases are TGTGCCAGCATGGCCTCCTTTATGGATACGCAGTATTTT.

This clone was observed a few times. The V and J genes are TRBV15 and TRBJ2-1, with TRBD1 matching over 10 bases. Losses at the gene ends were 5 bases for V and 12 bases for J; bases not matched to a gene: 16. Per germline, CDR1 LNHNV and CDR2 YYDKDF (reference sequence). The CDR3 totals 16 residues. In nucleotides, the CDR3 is TGTGCCACCAGCGGCCCCGGGACAGGGGACGGATTGATGCAGTTCTTC. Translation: CATSGPGTGDGLMQFF.

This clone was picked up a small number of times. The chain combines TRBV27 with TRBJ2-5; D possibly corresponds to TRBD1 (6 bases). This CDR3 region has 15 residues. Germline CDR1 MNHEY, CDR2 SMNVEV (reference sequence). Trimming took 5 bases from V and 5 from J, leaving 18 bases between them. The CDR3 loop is CASSPSGTLGETQYF. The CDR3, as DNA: TGTGCCAGCAGTCCATCCGGGACACTAGGGGAGACCCAGTACTTC.

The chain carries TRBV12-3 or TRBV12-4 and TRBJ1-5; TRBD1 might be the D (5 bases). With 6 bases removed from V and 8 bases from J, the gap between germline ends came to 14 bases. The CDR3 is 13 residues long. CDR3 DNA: TGTGCCAGCAGCGGGACCGCATCTGAGCCCCAGCATTTT. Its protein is CASSGTASEPQHF.

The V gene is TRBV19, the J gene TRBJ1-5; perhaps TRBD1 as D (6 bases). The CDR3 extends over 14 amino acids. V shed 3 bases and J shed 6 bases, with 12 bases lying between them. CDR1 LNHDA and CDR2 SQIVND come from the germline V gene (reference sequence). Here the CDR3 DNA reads TGTGCCAGTAGTATCATGGGAGGGGGTCAGCCCCAGCATTTT. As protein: CASSIMGGGQPQHF.

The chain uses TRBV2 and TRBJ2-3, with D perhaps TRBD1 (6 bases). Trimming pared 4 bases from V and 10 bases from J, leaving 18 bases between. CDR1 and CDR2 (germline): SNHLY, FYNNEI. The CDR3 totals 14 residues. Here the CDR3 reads CASSGDTSRRPQYF. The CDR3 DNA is TGTGCCAGCAGTGGGGACACTTCCCGTCGACCGCAGTATTTT.

The CDR3 is CASSQNPNGGSPLHF. DNA for the CDR3: TGTGCCAGCTCTCAAAACCCGAACGGGGGTTCACCCCTCCACTTT. J is TRBJ1-6 and V is TRBV18, with D perhaps matching TRBD1 (5 bases). Germline-derived CDR1 and CDR2 are KGHSH and LQKENI. The CDR3 runs to 15 residues. The V end lost 6 bases, the J end lost 9 bases, and 18 bases lay between the germline ends.

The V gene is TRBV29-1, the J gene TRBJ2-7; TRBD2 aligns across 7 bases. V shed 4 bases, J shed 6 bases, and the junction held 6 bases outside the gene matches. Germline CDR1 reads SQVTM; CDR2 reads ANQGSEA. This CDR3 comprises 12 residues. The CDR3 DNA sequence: TGCAGCGTTGTCCTCACGGGGGGCGAGCAGTACTTC. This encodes CSVVLTGGEQYF.

CDR3: CASSFSGPEHKNEQFF. The DNA for the CDR3 is TGTGCCAGTAGTTTCAGCGGGCCTGAGCATAAAAATGAGCAGTTCTTC. This sequence joins TRBV19 and TRBJ2-1; maybe TRBD2 (6 bases). The V gene's germline CDR1 is LNHDA and CDR2 SQIVND (reference sequence). The CDR3 consists of 16 residues. The ends were cut back, 5 bases at V and 7 bases at J, with 21 bases in the middle.

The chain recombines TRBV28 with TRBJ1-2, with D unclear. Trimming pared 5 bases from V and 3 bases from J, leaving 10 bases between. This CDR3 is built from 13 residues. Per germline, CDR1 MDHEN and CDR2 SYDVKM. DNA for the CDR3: TGTGCCAGCAGTCTTCCTGGTGACTATGGCTACACCTTC. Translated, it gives CASSLPGDYGYTF.

As DNA, the CDR3 is TGTGCCAGCAGCCCTAGTGACAGGTCCATTGAGCAGTTCTTC. This gives the protein CASSPSDRSIEQFF. V usage is TRBV9 and J usage is TRBJ2-1; possible D gene TRBD1, 6 bases. CDR3 length equals 14 residues. The germline V and J ends were trimmed by 4 bases and 9 bases, with 17 bases remaining between them. CDR1 and CDR2 (germline): SGDLS, YYNGEE.